A selection of T cell receptor beta chains follows, all from one sample in a study of blood T cell repertoires in COVID-19. Clones were read by immunoSEQ multiplex PCR, and TCRdb kept only the in-frame ones, dropping some. This table has about 230,000 clones, approximately 90% appearing once. Sequenced material: peripheral blood. The source is a man in his thirties or forties with COVID-19, enrolled during active disease. CDR3s include the opening cysteine and the closing phenylalanine or tryptophan. The order of the fields is CDR3 protein, CDR3 DNA, clone size, CDR3 length, V gene, D gene, J gene. D genes are given only for firm matches. Not every row has a clone size; where given, it reads once, few, many or a size class.

CDR3 protein: CASSSGLAGGQYTGELFF
CDR3 DNA: TGCGCCAGCAGCTCAGGACTAGCGGGGGGCCAGTACACCGGGGAGCTGTTTTTT
clone size: .
CDR3 length: 18
V gene: TRBV5-1
D gene: TRBD2
J gene: TRBJ2-2

CDR3 protein: CASSPGGQGGYYGYTF
CDR3 DNA: TGTGCCAGTAGTCCAGGGGGACAGGGAGGCTACTATGGCTACACCTTC
clone size: .
CDR3 length: 16
V gene: TRBV19
D gene: TRBD1
J gene: TRBJ1-2

CDR3 protein: CASRHEGAKGYTF
CDR3 DNA: TGTGCCAGCCGCCACGAGGGGGCGAAGGGCTACACCTTC
clone size: .
CDR3 length: 13
V gene: TRBV5-4
D gene: TRBD1
J gene: TRBJ1-2

CDR3 protein: CASSPPLTGKTSYEQYF
CDR3 DNA: TGTGCCAGCTCACCACCCCTTACAGGGAAAACCTCCTACGAGCAGTACTTC
clone size: .
CDR3 length: 17
V gene: TRBV18
D gene: .
J gene: TRBJ2-7

CDR3 protein: CASSTDRAGSPLHF
CDR3 DNA: TGTGCCAGCTCAACCGACAGGGCGGGGTCACCCCTCCACTTT
clone size: .
CDR3 length: 14
V gene: TRBV18
D gene: TRBD1
J gene: TRBJ1-6

CDR3 protein: CASSLPGQTITDTQYF
CDR3 DNA: TGTGCCAGCAGTCTCCCGGGACAGACAATCACAGATACGCAGTATTTT
clone size: .
CDR3 length: 16
V gene: TRBV11-2
D gene: TRBD1
J gene: TRBJ2-3

CDR3 protein: CASSPPGGQSYEQYF
CDR3 DNA: TGTGCCAGTAGCCCTCCCGGGGGACAGTCCTACGAGCAGTACTTC
clone size: few
CDR3 length: 15
V gene: TRBV19
D gene: .
J gene: TRBJ2-7

CDR3 protein: CASSSDRDTGSLNQPQHF
CDR3 DNA: TGTGCCAGCAGCTCAGACCGGGACACCGGCTCCCTCAATCAGCCCCAGCATTTT
clone size: .
CDR3 length: 18
V gene: TRBV5-8
D gene: .
J gene: TRBJ1-5

CDR3 protein: CASSSGLAGVYNEQFF
CDR3 DNA: TGTGCCAGCAGCTCGGGACTAGCGGGGGTGTACAATGAGCAGTTCTTC
clone size: once
CDR3 length: 16
V gene: TRBV7-2
D gene: TRBD2
J gene: TRBJ2-1

CDR3 protein: CASSPQSGNRDEQYF
CDR3 DNA: TGTGCCAGCTCACCACAATCGGGGAATCGTGACGAGCAGTACTTC
clone size: .
CDR3 length: 15
V gene: TRBV18
D gene: .
J gene: TRBJ2-7

CDR3 protein: CAISAHTSGYNEQFF
CDR3 DNA: TGTGCCATCAGTGCCCATACTAGCGGATACAATGAGCAGTTCTTC
clone size: .
CDR3 length: 15
V gene: TRBV10-3
D gene: TRBD2
J gene: TRBJ2-1

CDR3 protein: CASSYLGAYEQYF
CDR3 DNA: TGTGCCAGCAGTTACCTGGGAGCCTACGAGCAGTACTTC
clone size: .
CDR3 length: 13
V gene: TRBV6-2/TRBV6-3
D gene: .
J gene: TRBJ2-7

CDR3 protein: CASSSGRLAGIYNEQFF
CDR3 DNA: TGTGCCAGCAGTTCGGGACGACTAGCGGGGATCTACAATGAGCAGTTCTTC
clone size: .
CDR3 length: 17
V gene: TRBV28
D gene: TRBD2
J gene: TRBJ2-1

CDR3 protein: CASSQGGTVSPTDTQYF
CDR3 DNA: TGTGCCAGCAGCCAAGGTGGGACAGTCTCTCCCACAGATACGCAGTATTTT
clone size: .
CDR3 length: 17
V gene: TRBV3-1/TRBV3-2
D gene: TRBD1
J gene: TRBJ2-3

CDR3 protein: CASSAINRGNEQYF
CDR3 DNA: TGTGCCAGTAGTGCTATTAACAGGGGGAACGAGCAGTACTTC
clone size: .
CDR3 length: 14
V gene: TRBV19
D gene: TRBD1
J gene: TRBJ2-7

CDR3 protein: CASSHAGDGSYTF
CDR3 DNA: TGTGCCAGCAGCCACGCAGGGGATGGGAGCTACACCTTC
clone size: .
CDR3 length: 13
V gene: TRBV4-2
D gene: .
J gene: TRBJ1-2

CDR3 protein: CAISPEAPNTEAFF
CDR3 DNA: TGTGCCATAAGCCCTGAGGCACCGAACACTGAAGCTTTCTTT
clone size: .
CDR3 length: 14
V gene: TRBV10-3
D gene: .
J gene: TRBJ1-1

CDR3 protein: CASSLFRGGTEAFF
CDR3 DNA: TGTGCCAGCAGTTTATTTCGGGGGGGAACTGAAGCTTTCTTT
clone size: .
CDR3 length: 14
V gene: TRBV27
D gene: .
J gene: TRBJ1-1

CDR3 protein: CALPGQGGGYTF
CDR3 DNA: TGTGCCCTCCCGGGACAGGGCGGGGGCTACACCTTC
clone size: .
CDR3 length: 12
V gene: TRBV7-2
D gene: TRBD1
J gene: TRBJ1-2

CDR3 protein: CASGLDREGDYGYTF
CDR3 DNA: TGTGCTAGTGGTTTGGACAGGGAAGGAGACTATGGCTACACCTTC
clone size: .
CDR3 length: 15
V gene: TRBV12-5
D gene: .
J gene: TRBJ1-2

CDR3 protein: CASSDQGPVSNQPQHF
CDR3 DNA: TGTGCCAGCAGTGATCAGGGGCCGGTTAGCAATCAGCCCCAGCATTTT
clone size: .
CDR3 length: 16
V gene: TRBV6-4
D gene: .
J gene: TRBJ1-5

CDR3 protein: CATKGTGDEQYF
CDR3 DNA: TGTGCCACCAAAGGGACAGGGGACGAGCAGTACTTC
clone size: .
CDR3 length: 12
V gene: TRBV15
D gene: TRBD1
J gene: TRBJ2-7

CDR3 protein: CASSLAQGAGETQYF
CDR3 DNA: TGTGCCAGCAGCTTGGCCCAGGGGGCTGGAGAGACCCAGTACTTC
clone size: .
CDR3 length: 15
V gene: TRBV5-4
D gene: TRBD1
J gene: TRBJ2-5

CDR3 protein: CASSLFLDRVYEQYF
CDR3 DNA: TGTGCCAGCAGCTTGTTTCTGGACAGGGTGTACGAGCAGTACTTC
clone size: .
CDR3 length: 15
V gene: TRBV7-9
D gene: TRBD1
J gene: TRBJ2-7

CDR3 protein: CASSLFSVDSNQPQHF
CDR3 DNA: TGTGCCAGCAGCTTGTTCTCCGTTGACTCCAATCAGCCCCAGCATTTT
clone size: few
CDR3 length: 16
V gene: TRBV5-5
D gene: .
J gene: TRBJ1-5